These 17 T cell receptor beta chains came from one sample sequenced in a study of blood T cell repertoires in COVID-19. The method was immunoSEQ multiplex PCR; TCRdb's version includes in-frame clones alone and lacks a portion of them. The sample contains about 72,000 clones, 82% of which appear only once. The specimen sequenced was peripheral blood. These receptors were collected from a man between 60 and 75 years old with acute or convalescent COVID-19.

The CDR3 sequence: CAWSGQGSNQPQHF. In DNA form, the CDR3 reads TGTGCCTGGAGTGGCCAGGGTAGCAATCAGCCCCAGCATTTT. The chain combines TRBV30 with TRBJ1-5, with a tentative D call TRBD1 (5 bases). Germline lookup yields CDR1 GTSNPN and CDR2 SVGIG (reference sequence). The germline V and J ends were trimmed by 1 base and 0 bases, with 7 bases remaining between them. CDR3 size: 14 residues.

DNA of the CDR3: TGCAGCGCCGGACAAGCCTACGAGCAGTACTTC. This gives the protein CSAGQAYEQYF. This chain connects TRBV29-1 to TRBJ2-7, with D tentatively TRBD1 (5 bases). The CDR3 is 11 amino acids. Germline CDR1 and CDR2: SQVTM and ANQGSEA. V lost 7 bases, J lost 2 bases, and 9 bases lay in between.

This clone has more than one count but fewer than ten. The CDR3 spells CASSKGQNTGELFF. As DNA, the CDR3 is TGTGCCAGTAGTAAGGGGCAGAACACCGGGGAGCTGTTTTTT. This rearrangement joins TRBV19 to TRBJ2-2; a weak D match, TRBD1 (5 bases). The CDR3 is 14 amino acids. Trimming removed 4 bases at V and 1 base at J, with 7 bases between. The germline V gene has CDR1 LNHDA and CDR2 SQIVND (reference sequence).

The V call is TRBV3-1 (or the pseudogene TRBV3-2), the J call TRBJ1-1; weak D call: TRBD1 (5 bases). The CDR3 totals 16 residues. CDR1 is LGHDT and CDR2 is YNNKEL in the germline V gene (reference sequence). V was pared by 4 bases and J by 4 bases, with 19 bases between. CDR3 protein: CASSPSGVKGRTEAFF. In nucleotides, the CDR3 is TGTGCCAGCAGCCCCTCAGGTGTCAAGGGGCGCACTGAAGCTTTCTTT.

The rearrangement joins TRBV6-2 or TRBV6-3 to TRBJ1-5; the D gene is possibly TRBD1 (5 bases). Germline V lookup: CDR1 MNHEY, CDR2 SVGEGT. The CDR3 runs to 14 residues. Trimming cost V 2 bases and J 4 bases, with 9 bases left between them. The DNA of the CDR3 is TGTGCCAGCAGTTACGACGGGGGGAATCAGCCCCAGCATTTT. It yields the protein CASSYDGGNQPQHF.

A single count supports this clone. This chain connects TRBV7-8 to TRBJ1-5, with 10 nucleotides matching TRBD1. CDR1 is SGHVS, CDR2 FQNEAQ, per germline. Losses at the gene ends were 6 bases for V and 1 base for J; bases not matched to a gene: 3. The CDR3 runs 15 residues. Here the CDR3 reads CASRLGQGSNQPQHF. In nucleotides, the CDR3 is TGTGCCAGCAGGTTGGGACAGGGGAGCAATCAGCCCCAGCATTTT.

The chain has TRBV29-1 and TRBJ2-2; no clear D gene. The CDR3 totals 14 residues. From germline, CDR1 is SQVTM and CDR2 ANQGSEA. The V and J ends lost 3 bases and 2 bases respectively, with 10 bases between them. This CDR3 reads CSVELVFNTGELFF. In DNA form, the CDR3 reads TGCAGCGTTGAGTTAGTATTCAACACCGGGGAGCTGTTTTTT.

The chain joins TRBV6-5 to TRBJ1-5, with D hard to call. Trimming left V 6 bases short and J 0 bases short, with 9 bases between. Germline V gene sequence: CDR1 MNHEY, CDR2 SVGAGI. The CDR3 extends over 14 amino acids. The chain's CDR3 is CASRASGSNQPQHF. In DNA form, the CDR3 reads TGTGCCAGCAGGGCCTCAGGTAGCAATCAGCCCCAGCATTTT.

V is TRBV11-3 and J is TRBJ1-1; TRBD1 is a possible D gene (5 bases). V gave up 3 bases and J gave up 5 bases, with 7 bases separating them. Germline CDR1 SGHNT, CDR2 YENEEA. This CDR3 comprises 12 residues. The CDR3 DNA reads as TGTGCCAGCAGCTTCACAGGAACTGAAGCTTTCTTT. Amino acid sequence: CASSFTGTEAFF. Full variable domain (outside the CDR3, taken from reference TRBV11-3 and TRBJ1-1): EAGVVQSPRYKIIEKKQPVAFWCNPISGHNTLYWYLQNLGQGPELLIRYENEEAVDDSQLPKDRFSAERLKGVDSTLKIQPAELGDSAVYLCASSFTGTEAFFGQGTRLTVV.

The CDR3, as DNA: TGTGCCATCAGTGCAGGGACAGGGGTCGGCACAGATACGCAGTATTTT. Translated: CAISAGTGVGTDTQYF. The V gene is TRBV10-3, the J gene TRBJ2-3; 10 bases are shared with TRBD1. Germline CDR1 reads ENHRY; CDR2 reads SYGVKD. With 4 bases clipped from V and 1 base from J, the junction kept 5 bases outside the gene matches. The CDR3 runs to 16 residues.

This sequence joins TRBV18 and TRBJ2-1; 9 bases agree with TRBD2. J gave up 0 bases and V 1 base, and 7 bases lay outside the gene matches. The CDR3 consists of 18 residues. Germline CDR1 reads KGHSH; CDR2 reads LQKENI. Written as DNA, the CDR3 is TGTGCCAGCTCACCACTAGCGGGGGCCCCATCCTCCTACAATGAGCAGTTCTTC. Translating gives CASSPLAGAPSSYNEQFF.

The chain uses TRBV5-5 and TRBJ1-3, with D unclear. The CDR3 totals 16 residues. Germline CDR1 is SGHKS and CDR2 is YYEKEE (reference sequence). V was trimmed by 0 bases and J by 3 bases, leaving 13 bases between them. The CDR3 reads CASSLGSSTFGNTIYF. In DNA form, the CDR3 reads TGTGCCAGCAGCTTGGGAAGTTCGACATTTGGAAACACCATATATTTT.

V and J are TRBV19 and TRBJ1-1, with TRBD1 matching 8 bases. CDR3 length: 15 amino acids. Trimming took 5 bases from V and 3 from J; bases not matched to a gene: 8. From germline, CDR1 is LNHDA and CDR2 SQIVND (reference sequence). The CDR3 DNA reads TGTGCCAGTAGTCCCCAAACAGGGGGTGACACTGAAGCTTTCTTT. Translated, it gives CASSPQTGGDTEAFF.

The sample holds one count of this clone. The rearrangement joins TRBV5-1 to TRBJ2-5, with 8 bases matching TRBD1. Germline CDR1 SGHRS, CDR2 YFSETQ. J lost 5 bases, V lost 5 bases, and 5 bases had no gene match. CDR3 length equals 13 residues. The CDR3: CASSSGGVETQYF. The CDR3 DNA reads as TGCGCCAGCAGTTCAGGGGGCGTTGAGACCCAGTACTTC.

The V and J genes are TRBV9 and TRBJ1-1, with a tentative D call TRBD1 (5 bases). Germline CDR1 reads SGDLS; CDR2 reads YYNGEE. Trimming shortened V by 1 base and J by 4 bases, and 8 bases separated the two germline ends. CDR3 size: 13 residues. CDR3: CASSVSDSTEAFF. The CDR3 DNA reads as TGTGCCAGCAGCGTAAGCGACAGCACTGAAGCTTTCTTT.

The CDR3 spells CASSLDSGYEGSPLHF. The DNA for the CDR3 is TGTGCCAGCAGCTTAGATTCAGGGTATGAAGGTTCACCCCTCCACTTT. V is TRBV11-2 and J is TRBJ1-6, with D perhaps matching TRBD1 (5 bases). Trimming took 0 bases from V and 9 from J, leaving 15 bases between them. The CDR3 consists of 16 residues. CDR1 SGHAT and CDR2 FQNNGV come from the germline V gene.

This clone is medium-sized by share. This chain links TRBV5-1 with TRBJ1-5; 12 bases are a match to TRBD1. Trimming took 5 bases from V and 6 from J; bases not matched to a gene: 6. The germline gives CDR1 SGHRS, CDR2 YFSETQ. CDR3 length equals 15 residues. The CDR3 DNA sequence: TGCGCCAGCAGAGCCGGGACAGGGGGCGGTCAGCCCCAGCATTTT. Translating gives CASRAGTGGGQPQHF.